A selection of T cell receptor beta chains follows, all from one sample in a study of OX40 agonist ivuxolimab in advanced cancers. The repertoire was sequenced with immunoSEQ multiplex PCR; TCRdb's copy has only in-frame clones and lacks some. The data contain some 140,000 clones, over 75% of them singletons. Sequencing used CD4+ or CD8+ T cells sorted from blood, obtained in a trial of the OX40 agonist ivuxolimab. The receptors stem from an adult with an advanced solid tumor such as melanoma, head and neck, liver or kidney cancer. Each CDR3 is given with its conserved first and last residue. A D gene is named only where the DNA matches it firmly. Clone size appears in some rows only: once, few, many, or a class for an expanded clone.

len: 16
abundance: once
j_gene: TRBJ2-3
d_gene: TRBD2
v_gene: TRBV11-2
CDR3nt: TGTGCCAGCAGCTTTTTTAGGACTAGCGGCACAGATACGCAGTATTTT
CDR3aa: CASSFFRTSGTDTQYF

len: 14
abundance: -
j_gene: TRBJ1-1
d_gene: -
v_gene: TRBV5-1
CDR3nt: TGCGCCAGCACCTCGACAGGTCACAACACTGAAGCTTTCTTT
CDR3aa: CASTSTGHNTEAFF

len: 15
abundance: once
j_gene: TRBJ1-2
d_gene: -
v_gene: TRBV7-9
CDR3nt: TGTGCCAGCAGCTCCCTTCTCCGGGGGGGATACGGCTACACCTTC
CDR3aa: CASSSLLRGGYGYTF

len: 14
abundance: -
j_gene: TRBJ1-5
d_gene: TRBD1
v_gene: TRBV5-1
CDR3nt: TGCGCCAGCAGCTTGGGGACAGGGGGACAGCCCCAGCATTTT
CDR3aa: CASSLGTGGQPQHF

len: 14
abundance: once
j_gene: TRBJ2-1
d_gene: -
v_gene: TRBV7-2
CDR3nt: TGTGCCAGCAGCCGGGGGGCCTATGACAATGAGCAGTTCTTC
CDR3aa: CASSRGAYDNEQFF

len: 15
abundance: -
j_gene: TRBJ1-4
d_gene: -
v_gene: TRBV5-1
CDR3nt: TGCGCCAGCAGCTTGGCCGACAGGAGAGAGGAAAAACTGTTTTTT
CDR3aa: CASSLADRREEKLFF

len: 15
abundance: -
j_gene: TRBJ2-4
d_gene: -
v_gene: TRBV2
CDR3nt: TGTGCCAGCCACCTTTCCCGGGTGACAAAAAACATTCAGTACTTC
CDR3aa: CASHLSRVTKNIQYF

len: 15
abundance: -
j_gene: TRBJ2-7
d_gene: -
v_gene: TRBV7-9
CDR3nt: TGTGCCAGCAGCTTAGGGACCCGTGGAGGTTACGAGCAGTACTTC
CDR3aa: CASSLGTRGGYEQYF

len: 11
abundance: -
j_gene: TRBJ2-1
d_gene: -
v_gene: TRBV28
CDR3nt: TGTGCCAGCACCCGGGGATTAGAGCAGTTCTTC
CDR3aa: CASTRGLEQFF

len: 15
abundance: -
j_gene: TRBJ2-1
d_gene: -
v_gene: TRBV7-8
CDR3nt: TGTGCCAGCAGAAGTAGCGTCCGCTCCTACAATGAGCAGTTCTTC
CDR3aa: CASRSSVRSYNEQFF

len: 14
abundance: -
j_gene: TRBJ2-5
d_gene: -
v_gene: TRBV10-3
CDR3nt: TGTGCCATCAGTGAACCGGGACTGCAAGAGACCCAGTACTTC
CDR3aa: CAISEPGLQETQYF

len: 14
abundance: -
j_gene: TRBJ1-6
d_gene: -
v_gene: TRBV6-5
CDR3nt: TGTGCCAGCAGACTCGACAGAGATAATTCACCCCTCCACTTT
CDR3aa: CASRLDRDNSPLHF

len: 13
abundance: -
j_gene: TRBJ2-7
d_gene: -
v_gene: TRBV11-3
CDR3nt: TGTGCCAGCAGCTCAACGGGGTTGGGGGAGCAGTACTTC
CDR3aa: CASSSTGLGEQYF

len: 15
abundance: -
j_gene: TRBJ1-5
d_gene: -
v_gene: TRBV4-1
CDR3nt: TGCGCCAGCAGCCAGTACGACTATAGCAATCAGCCCCAGCATTTT
CDR3aa: CASSQYDYSNQPQHF

len: 15
abundance: -
j_gene: TRBJ2-1
d_gene: -
v_gene: TRBV6-1
CDR3nt: TGTGCCAGCAGTACACGGTCGAGCTCCTACAATGAGCAGTTCTTC
CDR3aa: CASSTRSSSYNEQFF

len: 13
abundance: -
j_gene: TRBJ2-1
d_gene: -
v_gene: TRBV7-3
CDR3nt: TGTGCCAGCAGCCCTGCAGAGTACAATGAGCAGTTCTTC
CDR3aa: CASSPAEYNEQFF

len: 15
abundance: once
j_gene: TRBJ1-1
d_gene: -
v_gene: TRBV29-1
CDR3nt: TGCAGCGTTGAAGATTGGCAGGGGACGAACACTGAAGCTTTCTTT
CDR3aa: CSVEDWQGTNTEAFF

len: 16
abundance: -
j_gene: TRBJ2-7
d_gene: -
v_gene: TRBV7-9
CDR3nt: TGTGCCAGCAGCTCTGCTATGAATAGCGCCTCCTACGAGCAGTACTTC
CDR3aa: CASSSAMNSASYEQYF

len: 15
abundance: -
j_gene: TRBJ1-5
d_gene: -
v_gene: TRBV5-8
CDR3nt: TGTGCCAGCAGCTTTAACAGAGGCTCAAATCAGCCCCAGCATTTT
CDR3aa: CASSFNRGSNQPQHF

len: 15
abundance: -
j_gene: TRBJ2-5
d_gene: -
v_gene: TRBV7-2
CDR3nt: TGTGCCAGCAGCTTGGGCTATCTCCTACAAGAGACCCAGTACTTC
CDR3aa: CASSLGYLLQETQYF

len: 13
abundance: -
j_gene: TRBJ1-4
d_gene: -
v_gene: TRBV28
CDR3nt: TGTGCCAGTCGTCTGGGGGTAGGGGAAAAACTGTTTTTT
CDR3aa: CASRLGVGEKLFF

len: 14
abundance: -
j_gene: TRBJ1-4
d_gene: -
v_gene: TRBV7-9
CDR3nt: TGTGCCAGCCCCCTCCTTAGAAGGGGTGAAAAACTGTTTTTT
CDR3aa: CASPLLRRGEKLFF

len: 14
abundance: -
j_gene: TRBJ2-1
d_gene: TRBD2
v_gene: TRBV28
CDR3nt: TGTGCCAGCAGATCTTCCGGGACTAACAATGAGCAGTTCTTC
CDR3aa: CASRSSGTNNEQFF

len: 16
abundance: -
j_gene: TRBJ2-1
d_gene: TRBD2
v_gene: TRBV7-3
CDR3nt: TGTGCCAGCAGCTTAATTCCACTAGCGGGGAACAATGAGCAGTTCTTC
CDR3aa: CASSLIPLAGNNEQFF

len: 13
abundance: -
j_gene: TRBJ2-3
d_gene: -
v_gene: TRBV7-3
CDR3nt: TGTGCCAGCAGCCCCCCTGCCCAAGATACGCAGTATTTT
CDR3aa: CASSPPAQDTQYF

len: 17
abundance: -
j_gene: TRBJ2-2
d_gene: -
v_gene: TRBV5-6
CDR3nt: TGTGCCAGCAGCTTGGGAGTGCGACAGGCCATCACCGGGGAGCTGTTTTTT
CDR3aa: CASSLGVRQAITGELFF

len: 13
abundance: -
j_gene: TRBJ2-5
d_gene: -
v_gene: TRBV4-3
CDR3nt: TGCGCCAGCAGCCGGACCTTTCAAGAGACCCAGTACTTC
CDR3aa: CASSRTFQETQYF

len: 13
abundance: -
j_gene: TRBJ2-5
d_gene: -
v_gene: TRBV7-2
CDR3nt: TGTGCCAGCAGCTTAGCGGGGCTGGGGACCCAGTACTTC
CDR3aa: CASSLAGLGTQYF

len: 13
abundance: -
j_gene: TRBJ1-1
d_gene: -
v_gene: TRBV10-3
CDR3nt: TGTGCCATCACACGGGACACGAACACTGAAGCTTTCTTT
CDR3aa: CAITRDTNTEAFF

len: 13
abundance: -
j_gene: TRBJ1-2
d_gene: -
v_gene: TRBV5-1
CDR3nt: TGCGCCAGCAGCTCCGGGGGCAACTATGGCTACACCTTC
CDR3aa: CASSSGGNYGYTF

len: 15
abundance: -
j_gene: TRBJ1-1
d_gene: -
v_gene: TRBV18
CDR3nt: TGTGCCAGCTCACCCACAACGGATGGGAACACTGAAGCTTTCTTT
CDR3aa: CASSPTTDGNTEAFF

len: 12
abundance: -
j_gene: TRBJ1-3
d_gene: -
v_gene: TRBV5-1
CDR3nt: TGCGCCAGCAGTCAGAGAGGAGACACCATATATTTT
CDR3aa: CASSQRGDTIYF

len: 12
abundance: -
j_gene: TRBJ1-1
d_gene: -
v_gene: TRBV6-5
CDR3nt: TGTGCCAGCAGTTACTCGACAGGTGAAGCTTTCTTT
CDR3aa: CASSYSTGEAFF

len: 16
abundance: -
j_gene: TRBJ2-7
d_gene: TRBD2
v_gene: TRBV6-1
CDR3nt: TGTGCCAGCAGTGAAACGGGGGGGCTTACTTCCTACGAGCAGTACTTC
CDR3aa: CASSETGGLTSYEQYF

len: 13
abundance: -
j_gene: TRBJ1-1
d_gene: -
v_gene: TRBV4-3
CDR3nt: TGCGCCAGCAGCCAAGATGTAAACACTGAAGCTTTCTTT
CDR3aa: CASSQDVNTEAFF

len: 17
abundance: -
j_gene: TRBJ2-5
d_gene: TRBD1
v_gene: TRBV7-6
CDR3nt: TGTGCCAGCAGCTTAGGATTCCCAGGGGGCCGTGAAGAGACCCAGTACTTC
CDR3aa: CASSLGFPGGREETQYF

len: 15
abundance: -
j_gene: TRBJ1-4
d_gene: -
v_gene: TRBV9
CDR3nt: TGTGCCAGCAGCGTAGATCTAGGGACTTACGAAAAACTGTTTTTT
CDR3aa: CASSVDLGTYEKLFF

len: 14
abundance: -
j_gene: TRBJ2-5
d_gene: TRBD2
v_gene: TRBV10-3
CDR3nt: TGTGCCATCAGTGATAGCGGGAGCGGGGAGACCCAGTACTTC
CDR3aa: CAISDSGSGETQYF

len: 15
abundance: -
j_gene: TRBJ2-7
d_gene: TRBD1
v_gene: TRBV29-1
CDR3nt: TGCAGCGTTGAATGGACAGGGCATCCTCTGTACGAGCAGTACTTC
CDR3aa: CSVEWTGHPLYEQYF

len: 17
abundance: -
j_gene: TRBJ2-7
d_gene: -
v_gene: TRBV12-5
CDR3nt: TGTGCTAGTGGTTTGCCGCTGGGAAGACCCAACTCCTACGAGCAGTACTTC
CDR3aa: CASGLPLGRPNSYEQYF

len: 11
abundance: -
j_gene: TRBJ2-1
d_gene: -
v_gene: TRBV7-9
CDR3nt: TGTGCCGGTCTAGCCTACAATGAGCAGTTCTTC
CDR3aa: CAGLAYNEQFF

len: 13
abundance: -
j_gene: TRBJ1-1
d_gene: -
v_gene: TRBV29-1
CDR3nt: TGCAGCGTTGTCAGGACGGAGAACACTGAAGCTTTCTTT
CDR3aa: CSVVRTENTEAFF

len: 15
abundance: -
j_gene: TRBJ1-1
d_gene: -
v_gene: TRBV7-3
CDR3nt: TGTGCCAGCAGCTTATTGGGGGTTCGGGACACTGAAGCTTTCTTT
CDR3aa: CASSLLGVRDTEAFF

len: 14
abundance: once
j_gene: TRBJ1-5
d_gene: -
v_gene: TRBV19
CDR3nt: TGTGCCAGTAGTGGGCAGATTCTCGGTCAGCCCCAGCATTTT
CDR3aa: CASSGQILGQPQHF

len: 15
abundance: -
j_gene: TRBJ1-2
d_gene: -
v_gene: TRBV5-1
CDR3nt: TGCGCCAGCAGCTTGGCAGGGTTCGGTCCCTATGGCTACACCTTC
CDR3aa: CASSLAGFGPYGYTF

len: 13
abundance: -
j_gene: TRBJ2-5
d_gene: -
v_gene: TRBV5-4
CDR3nt: TGTGCCAGCAGCTTTGAGGGATGGGAGACCCAGTACTTC
CDR3aa: CASSFEGWETQYF

len: 14
abundance: -
j_gene: TRBJ2-1
d_gene: TRBD2
v_gene: TRBV7-3
CDR3nt: TGTGCCAGCAGCCCTAGAGGGAGGGCTAATGAGCAGTTCTTC
CDR3aa: CASSPRGRANEQFF

len: 11
abundance: -
j_gene: TRBJ2-5
d_gene: -
v_gene: TRBV7-9
CDR3nt: TGTGCCAGCAGCTCAATGGAGACCCAGTACTTC
CDR3aa: CASSSMETQYF

len: 17
abundance: -
j_gene: TRBJ2-2
d_gene: -
v_gene: TRBV4-2
CDR3nt: TGTGCCAGCAGCCTCTTTCTCGGGGGCGGGAGATCTGGGGAGCTGTTTTTT
CDR3aa: CASSLFLGGGRSGELFF

len: 15
abundance: -
j_gene: TRBJ1-2
d_gene: TRBD1
v_gene: TRBV5-1
CDR3nt: TGCGCCAGCAGCTTGCGGCAGGGGGCAAGGATCGGCTACACCTTC
CDR3aa: CASSLRQGARIGYTF

len: 12
abundance: -
j_gene: TRBJ1-1
d_gene: -
v_gene: TRBV28
CDR3nt: TGTGCCAGCAGCCTTATTACTCGAGAAGCTTTCTTT
CDR3aa: CASSLITREAFF

len: 15
abundance: -
j_gene: TRBJ1-6
d_gene: -
v_gene: TRBV30
CDR3nt: TGTGCCTGGAGTGATGGCGTGGGGTATAATTCACCCCTCCACTTT
CDR3aa: CAWSDGVGYNSPLHF

len: 15
abundance: -
j_gene: TRBJ2-3
d_gene: TRBD1
v_gene: TRBV5-1
CDR3nt: TGCGCCAGCAGCTTTACAGGGGGTTTGGAAGATACGCAGTATTTT
CDR3aa: CASSFTGGLEDTQYF

len: 14
abundance: -
j_gene: TRBJ2-7
d_gene: -
v_gene: TRBV2
CDR3nt: TGTGCCAGCAGTGAAACCAGGTCGGACAACGAGCAGTACTTC
CDR3aa: CASSETRSDNEQYF